The 17 T cell receptor beta chains in this list originate from one sample, sequenced in a study of CD8+CD57+ T cells in acquired aplastic anemia. TCR beta VDJ combinations and CDR3 sequences were profiled from genomic DNA. TCRdb redid the calling of the reads with MiXCR, one entry per CDR3 protein. The repertoire holds fewer than 200,000 distinct CDR3 sequences, with about 60% as singletons. Sequences were obtained from sorted CD4+, CD8+, or CD8+CD57+ T cells (not recorded which) from PBMCs. These receptor sequences come from a human donor in good health.

The chain carries TRBV30 and TRBJ2-7; the D is unclear. The V and J ends lost 2 bases and 3 bases respectively, with 5 bases between them. The CDR3 extends over 11 amino acids. Germline loops: CDR1 GTSNPN, CDR2 SVGIG (reference sequence). For the CDR3, the DNA is TGTGCCTGGAGTATGGGCTACGAGCAGTACTTC. This gives the protein CAWSMGYEQYF.

This clonotype was observed many times. The rearrangement joins TRBV19 to TRBJ2-7; D might be TRBD1 (6 bases). Germline V gives CDR1 LNHDA, CDR2 SQIVND (reference sequence). The germline V and J ends were trimmed by 5 bases and 3 bases, with 17 bases remaining between them. The length of the CDR3 is 15 residues. The CDR3 region is CASSVGWQGNYEQYF. In nucleotides, the CDR3 is TGTGCCAGTAGTGTGGGGTGGCAGGGGAACTACGAGCAGTACTTC.

This chain uses TRBV29-1 with TRBJ1-1; 8 nucleotides match TRBD1. This CDR3 has 13 amino acids. J was trimmed by 4 bases and V by 6 bases; bases with no gene match: 7. The germline CDR1 and CDR2 sequences are SQVTM and ANQGSEA. CDR3 amino acids: CSVDDRGGTEAFF. CDR3 bases: TGCAGCGTCGACGACAGGGGCGGCACTGAAGCTTTCTTT.

This sequence joins TRBV2 and TRBJ2-7, with 8 bases fitting TRBD1. Germline loops: CDR1 SNHLY, CDR2 FYNNEI. This CDR3 has 13 amino acids. V lost 6 bases to trimming and J lost 7 bases; unmatched junction nucleotides: 8. The CDR3 DNA is TGTGCCAGCAGACTGGACAGGGCAAGGGAGCAGTACTTC. This encodes CASRLDRAREQYF.

In its sample, this clonotype was seen a few times. The V gene is TRBV10-3, the J gene TRBJ1-2, with 7 positions matching TRBD1. V shed 0 bases and J 6 bases; nucleotides not matched to a gene: 1. Germline V lookup: CDR1 ENHRY, CDR2 SYGVKD. The length of the CDR3 is 13 residues. Here the CDR3 DNA reads TGTGCCATCAGTGAGTCCGGGACAGATGGCTACACCTTC. Its protein product is CAISESGTDGYTF.

This clonotype was observed a few times. The chain carries TRBV9 and TRBJ2-3, with D possibly matching TRBD1 (5 bases). This CDR3 contains 14 residues. Trimming removed 2 bases from V and 4 bases from J, with 11 bases in between. Germline CDR1 and CDR2: SGDLS and YYNGEE. CDR3 loop: CASSVSQGADTQYF. The CDR3 DNA sequence: TGTGCCAGCAGCGTGAGTCAGGGTGCAGATACGCAGTATTTT.

This chain joins TRBV7-9 and TRBJ2-7, with D hard to call. V was shortened by 3 bases and J by 7 bases, with 13 bases between the two germline ends. The CDR3 sequence is 13 residues long. Per germline, CDR1 SEHNR and CDR2 FQNEAQ (reference sequence). CDR3 loop: CASSLAESGEQYF. Written as DNA, the CDR3 is TGTGCCAGCAGCTTGGCGGAGTCTGGGGAGCAGTACTTC.

This clonotype was seen a few times. The chain employs TRBV28 and TRBJ1-1; no clear D. V lost 2 bases and J lost 5, with 9 bases in between. Germline CDR1 is MDHEN and CDR2 is SYDVKM. The CDR3 is made up of 13 amino acids. The chain's CDR3 is CASSLSVRTEAFF. CDR3 in DNA: TGTGCCAGCAGTTTAAGCGTACGGACTGAAGCTTTCTTT.

The chain links TRBV20-1 to TRBJ2-5; TRBD2 might be the D (6 bases). V was trimmed by 0 bases and J by 10 bases, leaving 12 bases between them. Germline-derived CDR1 and CDR2 are DFQATT and SNEGSKA (reference sequence). The CDR3 is 12 amino acids. CDR3 DNA: TGCAGTGCTAGAGAGACGAGGGAGGACCAGTACTTC. Encoded protein: CSARETREDQYF.

The gene calls are TRBV2 and TRBJ1-1; tentative D call: TRBD1 (5 bases). Germline V gives CDR1 SNHLY, CDR2 FYNNEI. V gave up 0 bases and J gave up 8 bases, with 19 bases separating them. There are 16 residues in the CDR3. Written as DNA, the CDR3 is TGTGCCAGCAGTGAAGCGATAATGGGCAGGGATGAGGAAGCTTTCTTT. This gives the protein CASSEAIMGRDEEAFF.

The CDR3 coding sequence is TGTGCCAGCAGCTTTCGACAGCCGATCACAGATACGCAGTATTTT. It encodes CASSFRQPITDTQYF. The chain links TRBV7-9 to TRBJ2-3; D perhaps matches TRBD1 (5 bases). The CDR3 covers 15 residues. Deletions cut 3 bases from V and 2 bases from J, with 12 bases between. Germline CDR1 and CDR2: SEHNR and FQNEAQ (reference sequence).

The V and J genes are TRBV5-1 and TRBJ2-7, with D unresolved. The CDR3 is made up of 15 amino acids. Germline V gives CDR1 SGHRS, CDR2 YFSETQ. Trimming stripped 2 bases from V and 6 bases from J, with 18 bases between. This CDR3 is CASSFSRSSTSEQYF. As DNA, the CDR3 is TGCGCCAGCAGCTTCTCACGGTCTAGTACATCCGAGCAGTACTTC.

This clonotype has at least ten counts. The rearrangement links TRBV4-3 to TRBJ1-2, with D perhaps matching TRBD1 (5 bases). CDR1 is LGHNA and CDR2 is YSLEER in the germline V gene. V was clipped by 1 base and J by 2 bases, with 20 bases between them. This CDR3 spans 18 amino acids. CDR3: CASSQVYMGDDNNYGYTF. The CDR3 DNA reads as TGCGCCAGCAGCCAAGTATACATGGGGGACGACAACAACTATGGCTACACCTTC.

This sequence joins TRBV5-1 and TRBJ2-3, with TRBD2 as a possible D gene (5 bases). The CDR3 is 17 amino acids. The V gene's germline CDR1 is SGHRS and CDR2 YFSETQ. V dropped 0 bases and J dropped 1 base, with 15 bases sitting between them. This chain's CDR3 is CASSLDGSSYGTDTQYF. Here the CDR3 DNA reads TGCGCCAGCAGCTTGGATGGGTCTAGCTATGGCACAGATACGCAGTATTTT.

This clonotype was detected once. V and J are TRBV7-6 and TRBJ2-7; 8 bases match TRBD2. Germline CDR1 SGHVS, CDR2 FNYEAQ. V lost 5 bases to trimming and J lost 4 bases; unmatched junction nucleotides: 10. This CDR3 is 15 amino acids long. Written as DNA, the CDR3 is TGTGCCAGCAGCCCTGGCGGGGGGCGCCAATACGAGCAGTACTTC. It yields the protein CASSPGGGRQYEQYF.

V is TRBV2 and J is TRBJ2-3; TRBD2 is a possible D gene (5 bases). The CDR3 covers 14 residues. V was clipped by 4 bases and J by 2 bases, with 10 bases between them. Germline V gene lookup returns CDR1 SNHLY and CDR2 FYNNEI. DNA of the CDR3: TGTGCCAGCAGTGGAGGGTTATACACAGATACGCAGTATTTT. It encodes CASSGGLYTDTQYF.

This chain uses TRBV5-6 with TRBJ2-7; the match to TRBD1 covers 8 bases. The CDR3 is 13 amino acids. The germline CDR1 and CDR2 sequences are SGHDT and YYEEEE. Trimming took 5 bases from V and 5 from J; bases not matched to a gene: 6. This CDR3 is CASSQDRGHEQYF. The CDR3 coding sequence is TGTGCCAGCAGTCAAGACAGGGGCCACGAGCAGTACTTC.